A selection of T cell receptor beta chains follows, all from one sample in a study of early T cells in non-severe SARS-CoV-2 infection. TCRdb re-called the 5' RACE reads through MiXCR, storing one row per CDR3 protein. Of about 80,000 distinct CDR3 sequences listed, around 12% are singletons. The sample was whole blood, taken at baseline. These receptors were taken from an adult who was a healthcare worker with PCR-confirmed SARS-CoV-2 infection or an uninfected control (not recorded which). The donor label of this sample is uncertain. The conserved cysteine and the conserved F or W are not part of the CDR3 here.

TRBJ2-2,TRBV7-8,ASSPLSGELF
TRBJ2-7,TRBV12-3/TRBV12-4,ASSLGRVQEQY
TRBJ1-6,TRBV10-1,ASSDPDSPLH
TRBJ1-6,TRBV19,ASRPLSSYNSPLH
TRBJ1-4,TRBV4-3,ASSQDARNEKLF
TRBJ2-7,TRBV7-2,ASSLAAAYYEQY
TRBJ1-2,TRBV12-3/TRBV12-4,ATSTGTGVRGYT
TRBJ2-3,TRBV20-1,SARPSTDTQY
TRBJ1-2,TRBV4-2,ASSPSGENYGYT
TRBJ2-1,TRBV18,ASSTPSGGANEQF
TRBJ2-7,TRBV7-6,ASSLAGAKLGEQY
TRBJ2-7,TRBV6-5,ASSYSRDRGRLEQY
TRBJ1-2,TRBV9,ASSDTLSRGYYGYT
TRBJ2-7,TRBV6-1,ASSEAWTGTPSQY
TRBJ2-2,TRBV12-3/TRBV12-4,ASRRSISTSTGELF
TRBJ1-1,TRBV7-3,ASSSTGWETEAF
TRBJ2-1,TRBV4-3,ASSHPSGGSSYNEQF
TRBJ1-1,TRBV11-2,ASSRDRNTEAF
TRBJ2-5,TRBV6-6,ASSIKGPGKTQY
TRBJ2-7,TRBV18,ASSPPDGSYEQY
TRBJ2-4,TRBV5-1,ASSPGVWGMNIQY
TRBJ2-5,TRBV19,ATGTLKQETQY
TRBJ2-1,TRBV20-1,SARYQAGGQF
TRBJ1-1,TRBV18,ASTNNGNTEAF
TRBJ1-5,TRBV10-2,ASRDWQSNQPQH
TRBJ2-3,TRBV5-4,ASSAGTGSTDTQY
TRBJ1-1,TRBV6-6,ASSYSLGGTEAF
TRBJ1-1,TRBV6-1,ATGRDPTPGEAF